These T cell receptor beta chains were read from a single sample in a study of chemoradiotherapy in HPV16-positive cancers. Sequencing used immunoSEQ multiplex PCR; TCRdb keeps in-frame clones, though not all of them. Among 13,000 or so clones listed, approximately 85% were seen once. The sample consisted of blood, taken from a patient who underwent chemoradiotherapy. Receptors were obtained from a human donor with HPV-associated anogenital cancer. CDR3s include the opening cysteine and the closing phenylalanine or tryptophan. The D gene is left open where the match is weak. Only part of the rows carry a size: once, few, many, or a class if the clone is expanded.

>TRBJ2-1|TRBV2|-|-
CASQAILSYNEQFF
TGTGCCAGCCAGGCAATCCTTTCCTACAATGAGCAGTTCTTC
>TRBJ1-6|TRBV5-8|few|-
CASARNFNSPLHF
TGTGCCAGCGCCCGTAACTTCAATTCACCCCTCCACTTT
>TRBJ2-5|TRBV5-6|-|TRBD2
CASSFFRGRETQYF
TGTGCCAGCAGCTTTTTTCGCGGGAGAGAGACCCAGTACTTC
>TRBJ2-3|TRBV5-5|-|-
CASSLEGLADTQYF
TGTGCCAGCAGCTTGGAGGGGTTGGCAGATACGCAGTATTTT
>TRBJ2-5|TRBV7-3|-|-
CASSLGNYQETQYF
TGTGCCAGCAGCTTAGGGAATTACCAAGAGACCCAGTACTTC
>TRBJ1-1|TRBV30|-|-
CAWNRRSPEAFF
TGTGCCTGGAATAGAAGGAGCCCTGAAGCTTTCTTT
>TRBJ1-2|TRBV6-1|-|TRBD1
CASSAAYQGAYGYTF
TGTGCCAGCAGCGCAGCTTACCAGGGGGCCTATGGCTACACCTTC
>TRBJ1-1|TRBV19|few|-
CASSIRINTEAFF
TGTGCCAGTAGTATAAGGATCAACACTGAAGCTTTCTTT
>TRBJ2-7|TRBV30|-|-
CAWSVRQTPSYEQYF
TGTGCCTGGAGTGTACGACAGACCCCCTCCTACGAGCAGTACTTC
>TRBJ1-1|TRBV19|-|-
CATGGLLNTEAFF
TGTGCCACCGGTGGACTCCTGAACACTGAAGCTTTCTTT
>TRBJ1-2|TRBV6-5|-|TRBD1
CASSPQGVDGYTF
TGTGCCAGCAGTCCACAGGGGGTTGATGGCTACACCTTC
>TRBJ1-1|TRBV7-9|-|-
CASSLVWAPTTNTEAFF
TGTGCCAGCAGCTTAGTCTGGGCCCCAACGACAAACACTGAAGCTTTCTTT
>TRBJ1-1|TRBV27|once|TRBD1
CASSFQGAGEVNTEAFF
TGTGCCAGCAGTTTTCAGGGGGCGGGTGAAGTTAACACTGAAGCTTTCTTT
>TRBJ1-4|TRBV4-1|once|TRBD1
CASSRVTGLVSEKLFF
TGCGCCAGCAGCCGAGTGACAGGGTTGGTATCCGAAAAACTGTTTTTT
>TRBJ1-6|TRBV30|-|TRBD1
CAADRGRNSPLHF
TGTGCGGCGGACAGGGGGCGAAATTCACCCCTCCACTTT
>TRBJ1-2|TRBV5-1|few|-
CASSLASDSYGYTF
TGCGCCAGCAGCTTGGCCAGCGACAGCTATGGCTACACCTTC
>TRBJ1-6|TRBV7-8|-|TRBD1
CASSLGFRDRGDSPLHF
TGTGCCAGCAGCTTAGGTTTTCGGGACAGGGGGGATTCACCCCTCCACTTT
>TRBJ2-3|TRBV5-1|-|TRBD2
CASSWGTTLAGGTDTQYF
TGCGCCAGCAGCTGGGGAACAACCCTAGCGGGGGGTACAGATACGCAGTATTTT
>TRBJ1-1|TRBV2|-|-
CASSDGGMNTEAFF
TGTGCCAGCAGTGATGGGGGAATGAACACTGAAGCTTTCTTT
>TRBJ2-7|TRBV6-1|-|TRBD1
CASSELGQGTREQYF
TGTGCCAGCAGTGAATTGGGACAGGGGACGCGCGAGCAGTACTTC
>TRBJ2-7|TRBV7-9|-|TRBD1
CASRGTGNSYEQYF
TGTGCCAGCAGAGGGACAGGGAACTCCTACGAGCAGTACTTC
>TRBJ2-3|TRBV11-2|-|-
CASSLISQPSTDTQYF
TGTGCCAGCAGCTTAATCTCCCAGCCTAGCACAGATACGCAGTATTTT
>TRBJ1-6|TRBV11-2|-|-
CASSLIRAGSPLHF
TGTGCCAGCAGCTTAATCCGCGCGGGGTCACCCCTCCACTTT
>TRBJ2-1|TRBV27|-|-
CASSWGSHAEQFF
TGTGCCAGCAGTTGGGGCTCGCACGCTGAGCAGTTCTTC
>TRBJ2-1|TRBV7-9|-|TRBD1
CASSSGTGTDNEQFF
TGTGCCAGCAGCTCCGGGACAGGGACGGACAATGAGCAGTTCTTC
>TRBJ2-3|TRBV5-5|-|TRBD2
CASSWRLAGGPDTQYF
TGTGCCAGCAGCTGGAGACTAGCGGGGGGGCCAGATACGCAGTATTTT
>TRBJ1-1|TRBV4-1|hyperexpanded|-
CASSQELTLTEAFF
TGCGCCAGCAGCCAAGAGCTCACCCTCACTGAAGCTTTCTTT
>TRBJ1-2|TRBV18|-|TRBD1
CASSPPAGGTGYTF
TGTGCCAGCTCACCACCCGCAGGGGGAACTGGCTACACCTTC
>TRBJ2-1|TRBV7-2|-|-
CASSLALDRYNEQFF
TGTGCCAGCAGCTTAGCCCTAGACAGGTACAATGAGCAGTTCTTC
>TRBJ1-1|TRBV7-9|-|-
CASRQTGNTEAFF
TGTGCCAGCAGACAGACAGGGAACACTGAAGCTTTCTTT
>TRBJ2-5|TRBV5-1|-|-
CASTVGTRQETQYF
TGCGCCAGCACGGTGGGGACAAGACAAGAGACCCAGTACTTC
>TRBJ1-5|TRBV2|-|-
CASTLDWGGSQPQHF
TGTGCCAGCACCCTAGACTGGGGGGGAAGTCAGCCCCAGCATTTT
>TRBJ1-1|TRBV7-2|once|-
CASSFSGGITEAFF
TGTGCCAGCAGCTTTTCTGGGGGGATCACTGAAGCTTTCTTT
>TRBJ1-1|TRBV5-6|-|TRBD1
CASSLGTGRENTEAFF
TGTGCCAGCAGCTTGGGGACAGGGAGGGAGAACACTGAAGCTTTCTTT
>TRBJ1-1|TRBV28|-|-
CASRPQGRPNTEAFF
TGTGCCAGCAGACCGCAGGGACGTCCGAACACTGAAGCTTTCTTT
>TRBJ1-2|TRBV5-5|-|-
CASSLEGGSHYGYTF
TGTGCCAGCAGCTTGGAAGGTGGCAGTCACTATGGCTACACCTTC
>TRBJ1-6|TRBV2|once|TRBD1
CASSNMDRALNSPLHF
TGTGCCAGCAGCAACATGGACAGGGCGCTAAATTCACCCCTCCACTTT
>TRBJ2-2|TRBV2|-|-
CASSEGGKTGELFF
TGTGCCAGCAGTGAAGGAGGGAAAACCGGGGAGCTGTTTTTT
>TRBJ1-1|TRBV11-2|-|TRBD1
CASSFTLDRLNTEAFF
TGTGCCAGCAGCTTCACCCTGGACAGGTTGAACACTGAAGCTTTCTTT
>TRBJ2-3|TRBV18|-|-
CASSQVGATDTQYF
TGTGCCAGCTCACAAGTAGGGGCAACAGATACGCAGTATTTT
>TRBJ1-2|TRBV5-1|-|TRBD1
CASSLNTGQGSFGYTF
TGCGCCAGCAGCTTAAATACCGGACAGGGGTCGTTTGGCTACACCTTC
>TRBJ1-6|TRBV5-4|-|TRBD1
CASSLQGNSPLHF
TGTGCCAGCAGCTTACAGGGGAATTCACCCCTCCACTTT
>TRBJ2-7|TRBV6-9|once|-
CASSWDTEQYF
TGTGCCAGCAGTTGGGACACCGAGCAGTACTTC
>TRBJ1-2|TRBV29-1|few|TRBD1
CSVGSQGAGGYTF
TGCAGCGTCGGGTCACAGGGGGCCGGTGGCTACACCTTC
>TRBJ1-4|TRBV6-5|-|TRBD1
CASSSSRGNNEKLFF
TGTGCCAGCAGTTCCTCCAGGGGGAATAATGAAAAACTGTTTTTT
>TRBJ2-3|TRBV29-1|-|TRBD2
CSVNAGGADTQYF
TGCAGCGTCAACGCGGGGGGGGCAGATACGCAGTATTTT
>TRBJ2-3|TRBV7-3|-|-
CASSSLDGRTDTQYF
TGTGCCAGCAGCTCCTTAGACGGCCGCACAGATACGCAGTATTTT
>TRBJ1-2|TRBV19|-|TRBD1
CASSIGTGGFDRYTF
TGTGCCAGTAGTATTGGTACAGGGGGCTTCGATCGGTACACCTTC
>TRBJ1-5|TRBV5-1|-|-
CASSLDPRDSNQPQHF
TGCGCCAGCAGCTTGGATCCCCGAGATAGCAATCAGCCCCAGCATTTT
>TRBJ1-1|TRBV10-2|-|TRBD1
CASGPTGGWGTEAFF
TGCGCCAGCGGCCCGACAGGGGGCTGGGGCACTGAAGCTTTCTTT
>TRBJ2-1|TRBV18|-|-
CASSPHPFRGGDNEQFF
TGTGCCAGCTCACCACACCCGTTCAGGGGAGGGGACAATGAGCAGTTCTTC
>TRBJ1-2|TRBV11-2|few|TRBD1
CASSSTGVLNYGYTF
TGTGCCAGCAGCTCAACAGGGGTGCTAAACTATGGCTACACCTTC
>TRBJ2-3|TRBV11-2|-|TRBD1
CASSDRDRAGTDTQYF
TGTGCCAGCAGCGATCGGGACAGGGCAGGCACAGATACGCAGTATTTT
>TRBJ1-4|TRBV5-5|few|-
CASSWGGAMEKLFF
TGTGCCAGCAGCTGGGGAGGGGCCATGGAAAAACTGTTTTTT
>TRBJ1-1|TRBV30|-|-
CAWSFRGRNTEAFF
TGTGCCTGGTCTTTCCGGGGACGGAACACTGAAGCTTTCTTT
>TRBJ1-1|TRBV5-1|-|-
CASSLNPGYTEAFF
TGCGCCAGCAGCTTGAATCCGGGGTACACTGAAGCTTTCTTT
>TRBJ2-1|TRBV5-1|-|TRBD2
CASSIGTSGGEQFF
TGCGCCAGCAGCATCGGGACTAGCGGGGGGGAGCAGTTCTTC
>TRBJ1-1|TRBV10-3|-|TRBD1
CAIRSPGQGAGNTEAFF
TGTGCCATCAGATCGCCGGGACAGGGGGCAGGGAACACTGAAGCTTTCTTT
>TRBJ2-5|TRBV5-1|-|TRBD2
CASSLAGTSGGQETQYF
TGCGCCAGCAGCTTGGCCGGGACTAGCGGGGGTCAAGAGACCCAGTACTTC